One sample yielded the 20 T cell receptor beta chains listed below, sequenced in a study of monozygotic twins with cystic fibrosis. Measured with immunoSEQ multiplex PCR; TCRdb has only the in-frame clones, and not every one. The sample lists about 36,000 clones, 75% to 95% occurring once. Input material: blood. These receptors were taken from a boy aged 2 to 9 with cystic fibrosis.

The CDR3: CASSRQGATEAFF. The CDR3 DNA reads as TGTGCCAGCAGTCGACAGGGCGCCACTGAAGCTTTCTTT. The chain has TRBV6-1 and TRBJ1-1; 7 positions match TRBD1. Per germline, CDR1 MNHNS and CDR2 SASEGT. Trimming cost V 5 bases and J 4 bases; bases outside gene matches: 4. The CDR3 length is 13 residues.

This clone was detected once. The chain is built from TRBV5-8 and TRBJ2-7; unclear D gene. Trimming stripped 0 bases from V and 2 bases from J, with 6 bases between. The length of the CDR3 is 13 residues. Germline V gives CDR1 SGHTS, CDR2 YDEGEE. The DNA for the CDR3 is TGTGCCAGCAGCTTGGTCCTTACCTACGAGCAGTACTTC. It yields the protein CASSLVLTYEQYF.

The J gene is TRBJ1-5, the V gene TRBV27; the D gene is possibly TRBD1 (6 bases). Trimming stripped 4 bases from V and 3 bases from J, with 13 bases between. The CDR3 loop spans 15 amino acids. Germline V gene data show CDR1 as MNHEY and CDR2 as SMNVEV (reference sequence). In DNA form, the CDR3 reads TGTGCCAGCAGTTCAGGATTGGGGGCCAATCAGCCCCAGCATTTT. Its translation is CASSSGLGANQPQHF.

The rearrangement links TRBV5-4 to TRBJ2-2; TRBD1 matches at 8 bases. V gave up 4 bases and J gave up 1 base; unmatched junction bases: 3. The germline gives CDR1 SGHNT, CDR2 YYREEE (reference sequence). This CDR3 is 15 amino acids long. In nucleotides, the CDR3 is TGTGCCAGCAGCAAGGGACAGGAGAACACCGGGGAGCTGTTTTTT. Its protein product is CASSKGQENTGELFF.

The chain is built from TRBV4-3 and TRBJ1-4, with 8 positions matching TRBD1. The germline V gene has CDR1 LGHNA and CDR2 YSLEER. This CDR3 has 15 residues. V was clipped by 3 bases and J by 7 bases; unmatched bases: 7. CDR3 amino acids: CASSHSDRGFEKLFF. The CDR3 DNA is TGCGCCAGCAGCCACAGCGACAGGGGCTTTGAAAAACTGTTTTTT.

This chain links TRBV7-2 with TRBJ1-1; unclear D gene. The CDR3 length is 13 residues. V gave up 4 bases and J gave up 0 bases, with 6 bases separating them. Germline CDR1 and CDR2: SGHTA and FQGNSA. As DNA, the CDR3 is TGTGCCAGCAGCTCCAGCATGAACACTGAAGCTTTCTTT. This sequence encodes CASSSSMNTEAFF. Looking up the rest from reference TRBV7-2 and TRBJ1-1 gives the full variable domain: GAGVSQSPSNKVTEKGKDVELRCDPISGHTALYWYRQSLGQGLEFLIYFQGNSAPDKSGLPSDRFSAERTGGSVSTLTIQRTQQEDSAVYLCASSSSMNTEAFFGQGTRLTVV.

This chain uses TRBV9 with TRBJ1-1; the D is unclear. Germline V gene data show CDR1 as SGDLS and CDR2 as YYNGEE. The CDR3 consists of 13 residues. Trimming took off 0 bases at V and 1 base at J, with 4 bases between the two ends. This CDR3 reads CASSVDQNTEAFF. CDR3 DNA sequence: TGTGCCAGCAGCGTAGACCAGAACACTGAAGCTTTCTTT. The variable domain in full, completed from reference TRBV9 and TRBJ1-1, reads DSGVTQTPKHLITATGQRVTLRCSPRSGDLSVYWYQQSLDQGLQFLIQYYNGEERAKGNILERFSAQQFPDLHSELNLSSLELGDSALYFCASSVDQNTEAFFGQGTRLTVV.

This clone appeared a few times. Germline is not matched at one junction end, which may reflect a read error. The CDR3 sequence: CASSDHIPGTLAF. The CDR3 region has the DNA TGTGCCAGCAGCGACCATATCCCCGGGACACTGGCCTTC. V is TRBV9 and J is TRBJ2-7, with D perhaps TRBD1 (6 bases). CDR3 length: 13 residues. Germline-derived CDR1 and CDR2 are SGDLS and YYNGEE.

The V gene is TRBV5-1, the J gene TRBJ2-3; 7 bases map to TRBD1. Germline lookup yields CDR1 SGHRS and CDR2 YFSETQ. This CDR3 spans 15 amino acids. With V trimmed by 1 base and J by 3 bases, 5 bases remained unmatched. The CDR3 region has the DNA TGCGCCAGCAGCTTGACGACAGGGTATACAGATACGCAGTATTTT. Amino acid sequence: CASSLTTGYTDTQYF.

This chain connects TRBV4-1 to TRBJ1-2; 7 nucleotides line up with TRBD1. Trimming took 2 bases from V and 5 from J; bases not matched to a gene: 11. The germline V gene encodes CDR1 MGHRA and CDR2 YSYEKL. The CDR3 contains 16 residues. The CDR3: CASSQIPDRETYGYTF. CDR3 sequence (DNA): TGCGCCAGCAGCCAAATACCCGACAGGGAGACTTATGGCTACACCTTC.

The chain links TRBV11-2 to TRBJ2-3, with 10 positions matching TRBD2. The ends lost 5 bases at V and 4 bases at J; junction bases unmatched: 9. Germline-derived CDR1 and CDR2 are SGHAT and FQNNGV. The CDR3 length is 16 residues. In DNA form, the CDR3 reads TGTGCCAGCAGCCCACCGGGACTAGCGAACCCAGATACGCAGTATTTT. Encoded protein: CASSPPGLANPDTQYF.

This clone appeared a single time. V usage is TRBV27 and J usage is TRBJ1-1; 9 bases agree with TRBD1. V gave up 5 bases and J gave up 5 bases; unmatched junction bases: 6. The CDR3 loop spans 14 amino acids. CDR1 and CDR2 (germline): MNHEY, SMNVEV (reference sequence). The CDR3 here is CASSVGTGMTEAFF. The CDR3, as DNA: TGTGCCAGCAGTGTCGGGACAGGGATGACTGAAGCTTTCTTT.

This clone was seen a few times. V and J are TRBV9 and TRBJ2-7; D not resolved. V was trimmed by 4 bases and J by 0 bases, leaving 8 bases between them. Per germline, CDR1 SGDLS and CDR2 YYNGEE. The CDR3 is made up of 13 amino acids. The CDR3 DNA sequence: TGTGCCAGCAGCCTCTCGAGCTCCTACGAGCAGTACTTC. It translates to CASSLSSSYEQYF.

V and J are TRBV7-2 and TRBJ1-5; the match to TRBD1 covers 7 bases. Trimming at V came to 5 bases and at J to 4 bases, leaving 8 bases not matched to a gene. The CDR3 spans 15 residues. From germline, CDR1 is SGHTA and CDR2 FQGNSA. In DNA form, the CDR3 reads TGTGCCAGCAGCCTCTTGGGACAGTTAAATCAGCCCCAGCATTTT. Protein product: CASSLLGQLNQPQHF.

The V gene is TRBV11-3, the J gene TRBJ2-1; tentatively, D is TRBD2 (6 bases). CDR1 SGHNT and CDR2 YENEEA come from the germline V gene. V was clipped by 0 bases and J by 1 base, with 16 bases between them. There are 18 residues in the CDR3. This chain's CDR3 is CASSLDRGLRYSYNEQFF. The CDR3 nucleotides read TGTGCCAGCAGCTTAGACCGGGGACTCCGATATTCCTACAATGAGCAGTTCTTC.

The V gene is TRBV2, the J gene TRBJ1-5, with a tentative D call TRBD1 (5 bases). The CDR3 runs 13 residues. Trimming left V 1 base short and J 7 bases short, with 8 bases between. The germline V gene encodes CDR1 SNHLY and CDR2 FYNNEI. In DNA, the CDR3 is TGTGCCAGCAGTGAAGGGGGCTTCCAGCCCCAGCATTTT. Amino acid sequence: CASSEGGFQPQHF.

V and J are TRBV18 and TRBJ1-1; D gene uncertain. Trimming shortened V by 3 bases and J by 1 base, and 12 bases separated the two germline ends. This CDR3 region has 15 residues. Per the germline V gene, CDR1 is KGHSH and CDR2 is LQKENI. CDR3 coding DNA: TGTGCCAGCTCACCTTCCGCCGGTGGGAACACTGAAGCTTTCTTT. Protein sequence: CASSPSAGGNTEAFF.

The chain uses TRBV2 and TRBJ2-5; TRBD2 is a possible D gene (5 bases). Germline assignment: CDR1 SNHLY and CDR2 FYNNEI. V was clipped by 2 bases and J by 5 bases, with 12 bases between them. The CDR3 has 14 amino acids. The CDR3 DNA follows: TGTGCCAGCAGTGAACTCACTAGTTGGGAGACCCAGTACTTC. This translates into CASSELTSWETQYF.

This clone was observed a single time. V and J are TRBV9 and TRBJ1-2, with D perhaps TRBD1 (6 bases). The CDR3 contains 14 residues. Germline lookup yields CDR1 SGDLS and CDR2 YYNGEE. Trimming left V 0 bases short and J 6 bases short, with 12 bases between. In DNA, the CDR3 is TGTGCCAGCAGCGTAGAACAGGGACGCGATGGCTACACCTTC. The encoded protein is CASSVEQGRDGYTF.

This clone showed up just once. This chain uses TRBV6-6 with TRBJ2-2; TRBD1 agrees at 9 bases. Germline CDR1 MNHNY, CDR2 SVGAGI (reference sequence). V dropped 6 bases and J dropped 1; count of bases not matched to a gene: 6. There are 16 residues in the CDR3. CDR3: CASSSQGALNTGELFF. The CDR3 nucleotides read TGTGCCAGCAGCTCACAGGGGGCTTTGAACACCGGGGAGCTGTTTTTT.